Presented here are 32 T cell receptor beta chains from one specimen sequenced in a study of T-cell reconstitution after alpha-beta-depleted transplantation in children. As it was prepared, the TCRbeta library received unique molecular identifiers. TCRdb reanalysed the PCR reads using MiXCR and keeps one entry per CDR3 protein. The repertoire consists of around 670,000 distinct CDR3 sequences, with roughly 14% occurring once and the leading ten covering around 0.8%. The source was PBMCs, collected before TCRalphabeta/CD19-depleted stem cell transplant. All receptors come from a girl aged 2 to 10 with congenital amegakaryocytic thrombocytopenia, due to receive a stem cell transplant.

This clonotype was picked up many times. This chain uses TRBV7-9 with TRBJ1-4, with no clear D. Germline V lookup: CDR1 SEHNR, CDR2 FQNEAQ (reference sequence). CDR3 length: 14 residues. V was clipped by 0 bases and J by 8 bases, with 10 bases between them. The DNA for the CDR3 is TGTGCCAGCAGCTTAGCCGGGGTCGAAGAAAAACTGTTTTTT. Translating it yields CASSLAGVEEKLFF.

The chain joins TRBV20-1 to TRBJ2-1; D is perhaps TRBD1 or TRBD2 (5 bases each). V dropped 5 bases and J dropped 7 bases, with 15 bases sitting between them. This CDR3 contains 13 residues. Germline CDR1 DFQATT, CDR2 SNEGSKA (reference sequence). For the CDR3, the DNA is TGCAGTGCTTGGGACCGCCTGAGAAATGAGCAGTTCTTC. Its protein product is CSAWDRLRNEQFF.

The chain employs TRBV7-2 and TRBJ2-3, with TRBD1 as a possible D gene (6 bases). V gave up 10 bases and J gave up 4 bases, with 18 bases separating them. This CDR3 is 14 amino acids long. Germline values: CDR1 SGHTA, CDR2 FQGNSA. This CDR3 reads CATQGRPHPDTQYF. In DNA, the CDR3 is TGTGCCACACAGGGTCGCCCACACCCAGATACGCAGTATTTT.

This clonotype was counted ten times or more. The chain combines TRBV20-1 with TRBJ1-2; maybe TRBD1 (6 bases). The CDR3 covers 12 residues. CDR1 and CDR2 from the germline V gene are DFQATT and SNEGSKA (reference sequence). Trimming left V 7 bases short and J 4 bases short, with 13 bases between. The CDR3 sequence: CSVAAGAYGYTF. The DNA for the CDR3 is TGCAGTGTCGCCGCAGGGGCCTATGGCTACACCTTC.

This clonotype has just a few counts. The CDR3 DNA reads TGTGCCAGCAGCATAGAGACTAGCTCCAATGAGCAGTTCTTC. This encodes CASSIETSSNEQFF. V is TRBV7-7 and J is TRBJ2-1, with 7 bases that match TRBD2. The CDR3 loop spans 14 amino acids. The germline CDR1 and CDR2 sequences are SSHAT and FNYEAQ (reference sequence). V shed 5 bases and J 6 bases; nucleotides not matched to a gene: 7.

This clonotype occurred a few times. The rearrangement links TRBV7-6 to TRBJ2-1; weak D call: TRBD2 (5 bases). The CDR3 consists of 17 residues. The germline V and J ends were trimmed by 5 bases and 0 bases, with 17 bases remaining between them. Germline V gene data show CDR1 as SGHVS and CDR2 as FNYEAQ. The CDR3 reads CASSPRGETSSYNEQFF. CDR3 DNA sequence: TGTGCCAGCAGCCCCCGGGGTGAGACGAGCTCCTACAATGAGCAGTTCTTC.

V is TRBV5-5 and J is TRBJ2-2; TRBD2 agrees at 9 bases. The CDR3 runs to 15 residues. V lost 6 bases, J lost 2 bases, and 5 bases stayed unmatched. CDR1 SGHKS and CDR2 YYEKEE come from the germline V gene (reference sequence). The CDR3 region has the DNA TGTGCCAGCATCTCGGGACTAGCCAACACCGGGGAGCTGTTTTTT. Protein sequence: CASISGLANTGELFF.

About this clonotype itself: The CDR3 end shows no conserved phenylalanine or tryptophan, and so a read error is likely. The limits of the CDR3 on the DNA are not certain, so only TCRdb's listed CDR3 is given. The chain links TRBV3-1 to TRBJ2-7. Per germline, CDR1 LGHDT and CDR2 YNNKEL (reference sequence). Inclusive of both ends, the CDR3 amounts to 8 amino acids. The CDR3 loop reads CASSQDRT.

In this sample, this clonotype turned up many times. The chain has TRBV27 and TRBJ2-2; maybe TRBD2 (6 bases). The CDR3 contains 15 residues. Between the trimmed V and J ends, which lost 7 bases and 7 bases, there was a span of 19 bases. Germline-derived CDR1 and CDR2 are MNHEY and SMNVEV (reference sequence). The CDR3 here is CASNPTSGFGGELFF. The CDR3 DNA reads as TGTGCCAGCAACCCGACTAGTGGTTTTGGCGGGGAGCTGTTTTTT.

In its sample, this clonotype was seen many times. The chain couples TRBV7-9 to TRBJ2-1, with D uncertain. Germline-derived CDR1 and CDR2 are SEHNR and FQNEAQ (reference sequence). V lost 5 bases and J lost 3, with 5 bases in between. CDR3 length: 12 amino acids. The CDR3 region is CASSADYNEQFF. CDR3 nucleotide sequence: TGTGCCAGCAGCGCCGACTACAATGAGCAGTTCTTC.

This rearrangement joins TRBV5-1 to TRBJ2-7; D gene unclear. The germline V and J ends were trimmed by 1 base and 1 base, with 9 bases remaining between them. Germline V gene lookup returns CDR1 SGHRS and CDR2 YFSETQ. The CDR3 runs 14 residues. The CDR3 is CASSLSRRSYEQYF. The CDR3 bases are TGCGCCAGCAGCTTGAGTCGTCGGTCCTACGAGCAGTACTTC.

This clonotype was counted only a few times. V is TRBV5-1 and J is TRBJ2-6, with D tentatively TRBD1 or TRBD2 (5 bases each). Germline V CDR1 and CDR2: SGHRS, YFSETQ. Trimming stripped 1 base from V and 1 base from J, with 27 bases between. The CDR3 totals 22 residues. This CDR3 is CASSLSTWDGPRWKSGANVLTF. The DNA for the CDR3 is TGCGCCAGCAGCTTGTCCACGTGGGACGGGCCAAGGTGGAAGTCTGGGGCCAACGTCCTGACTTTC. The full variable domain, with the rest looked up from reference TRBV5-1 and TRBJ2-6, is KAGVTQTPRYLIKTRGQQVTLSCSPISGHRSVSWYQQTPGQGLQFLFEYFSETQRNKGNFPGRFSGRQFSNSRSEMNVSTLELGDSALYLCASSLSTWDGPRWKSGANVLTFGAGSRLTVL.

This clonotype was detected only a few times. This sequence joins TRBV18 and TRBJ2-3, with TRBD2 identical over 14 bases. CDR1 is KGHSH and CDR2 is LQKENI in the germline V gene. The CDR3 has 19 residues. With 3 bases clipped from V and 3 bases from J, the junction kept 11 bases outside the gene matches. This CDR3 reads CASSPNPGLAGVRTDTQYF. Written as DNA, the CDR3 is TGTGCCAGCTCACCGAACCCGGGACTAGCGGGAGTAAGGACAGATACGCAGTATTTT.

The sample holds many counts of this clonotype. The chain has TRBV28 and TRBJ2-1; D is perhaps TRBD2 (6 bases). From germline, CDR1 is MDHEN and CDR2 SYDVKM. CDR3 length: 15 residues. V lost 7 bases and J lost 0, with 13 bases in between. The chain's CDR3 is CASKSVGGSYNEQFF. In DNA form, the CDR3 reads TGTGCCAGCAAATCGGTCGGGGGCTCCTACAATGAGCAGTTCTTC.

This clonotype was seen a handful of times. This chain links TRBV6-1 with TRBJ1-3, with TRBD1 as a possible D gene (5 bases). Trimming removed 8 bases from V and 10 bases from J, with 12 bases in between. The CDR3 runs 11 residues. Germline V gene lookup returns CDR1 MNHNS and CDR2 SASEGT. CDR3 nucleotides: TGTGCCAGCCGCCGAAGGACAACCATATATTTT. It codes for CASRRRTTIYF.

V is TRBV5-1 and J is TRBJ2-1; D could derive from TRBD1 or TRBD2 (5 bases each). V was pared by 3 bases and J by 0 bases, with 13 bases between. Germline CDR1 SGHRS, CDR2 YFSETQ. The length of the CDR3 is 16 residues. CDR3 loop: CASSSWSGASYNEQFF. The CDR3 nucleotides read TGCGCCAGCAGCTCCTGGTCCGGGGCCTCCTACAATGAGCAGTTCTTC.

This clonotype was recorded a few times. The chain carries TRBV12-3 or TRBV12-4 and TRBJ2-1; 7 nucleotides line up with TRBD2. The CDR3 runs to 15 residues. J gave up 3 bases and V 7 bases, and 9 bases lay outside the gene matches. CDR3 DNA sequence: TGTGCCAGCACCCCCCGGGACTATCTCTACAATGAGCAGTTCTTC. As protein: CASTPRDYLYNEQFF.

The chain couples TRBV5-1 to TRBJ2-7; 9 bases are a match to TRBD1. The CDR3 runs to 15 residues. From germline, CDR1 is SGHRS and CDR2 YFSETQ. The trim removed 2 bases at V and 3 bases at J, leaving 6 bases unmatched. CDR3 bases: TGCGCCAGCAGCTTTACCGGGACAGGGAGCTACGAGCAGTACTTC. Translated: CASSFTGTGSYEQYF.

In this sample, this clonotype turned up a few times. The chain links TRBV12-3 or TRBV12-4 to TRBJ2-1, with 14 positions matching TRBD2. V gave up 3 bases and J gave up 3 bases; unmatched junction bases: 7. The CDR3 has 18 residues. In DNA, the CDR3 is TGTGCCAGCAGTTTCCTAGGACTAGCGGGGGGCCTCTACAATGAGCAGTTCTTC. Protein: CASSFLGLAGGLYNEQFF.

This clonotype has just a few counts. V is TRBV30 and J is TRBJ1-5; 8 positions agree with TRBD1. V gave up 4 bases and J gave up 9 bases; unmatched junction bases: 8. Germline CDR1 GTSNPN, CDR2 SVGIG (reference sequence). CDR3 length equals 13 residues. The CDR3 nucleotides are TGTGCCTGGAACATAGACAGGGGAGGGCCCCAGCATTTT. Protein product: CAWNIDRGGPQHF.

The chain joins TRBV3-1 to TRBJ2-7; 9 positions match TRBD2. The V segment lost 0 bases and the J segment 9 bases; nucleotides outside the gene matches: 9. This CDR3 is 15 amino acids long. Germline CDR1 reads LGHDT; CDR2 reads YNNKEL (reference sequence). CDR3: CASSQDLAGPFVQYF. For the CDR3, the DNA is TGTGCCAGCAGCCAAGATCTAGCGGGGCCTTTTGTGCAGTACTTC.

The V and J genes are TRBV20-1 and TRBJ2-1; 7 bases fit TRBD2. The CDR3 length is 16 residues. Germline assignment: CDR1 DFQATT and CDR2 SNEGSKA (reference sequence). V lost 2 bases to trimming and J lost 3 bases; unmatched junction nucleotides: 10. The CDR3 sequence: CSARSGGAGVYNEQFF. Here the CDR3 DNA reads TGCAGTGCTAGATCGGGTGGGGCGGGAGTCTACAATGAGCAGTTCTTC.

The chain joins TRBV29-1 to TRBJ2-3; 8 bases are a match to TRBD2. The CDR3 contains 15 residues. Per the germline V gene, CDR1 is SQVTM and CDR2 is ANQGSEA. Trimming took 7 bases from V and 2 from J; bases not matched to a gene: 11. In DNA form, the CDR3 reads TGCAGCGCTCCTATTAGCGGGGACGCCACAGATACGCAGTATTTT. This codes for CSAPISGDATDTQYF.

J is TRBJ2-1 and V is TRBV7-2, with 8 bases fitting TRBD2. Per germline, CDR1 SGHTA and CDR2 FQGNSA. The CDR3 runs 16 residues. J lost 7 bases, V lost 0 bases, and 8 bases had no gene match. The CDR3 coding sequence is TGTGCCAGCAGCTTAGCGGCGGCTAGCGGGCCTAATGAGCAGTTCTTC. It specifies CASSLAAASGPNEQFF.

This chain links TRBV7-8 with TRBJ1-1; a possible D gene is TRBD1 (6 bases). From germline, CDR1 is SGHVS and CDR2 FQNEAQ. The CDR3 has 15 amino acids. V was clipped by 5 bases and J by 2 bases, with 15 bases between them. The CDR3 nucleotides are TGTGCCAGCAGCCTTCACAGGGTAACTAACACTGAAGCTTTCTTT. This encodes CASSLHRVTNTEAFF. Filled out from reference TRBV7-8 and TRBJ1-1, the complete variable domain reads GAGVSQSPRYKVAKRGQDVALRCDPISGHVSLFWYQQALGQGPEFLTYFQNEAQLDKSGLPSDRFFAERPEGSVSTLKIQRTQQEDSAVYLCASSLHRVTNTEAFFGQGTRLTVV.

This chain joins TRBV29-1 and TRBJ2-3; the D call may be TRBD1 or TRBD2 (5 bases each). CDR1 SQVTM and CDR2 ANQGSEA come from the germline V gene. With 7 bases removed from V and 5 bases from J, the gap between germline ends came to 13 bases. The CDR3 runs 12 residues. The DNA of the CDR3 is TGCAGCGCTGGGGGAGACAGAGATACGCAGTATTTT. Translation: CSAGGDRDTQYF.

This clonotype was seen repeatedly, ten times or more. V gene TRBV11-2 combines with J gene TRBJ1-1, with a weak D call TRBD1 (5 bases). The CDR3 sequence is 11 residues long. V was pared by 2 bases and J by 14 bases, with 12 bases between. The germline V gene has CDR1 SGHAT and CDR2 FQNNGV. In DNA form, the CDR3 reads TGTGCCAGCAGCTTAACGACAGTGACGTTCTTT. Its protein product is CASSLTTVTFF.

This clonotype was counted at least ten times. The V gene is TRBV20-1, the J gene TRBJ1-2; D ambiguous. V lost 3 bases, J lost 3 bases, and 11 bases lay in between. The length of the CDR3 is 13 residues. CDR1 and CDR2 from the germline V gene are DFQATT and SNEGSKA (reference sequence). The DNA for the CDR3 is TGCAGTGCTAGCCCGGGATTGGACTATGGCTACACCTTC. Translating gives CSASPGLDYGYTF.

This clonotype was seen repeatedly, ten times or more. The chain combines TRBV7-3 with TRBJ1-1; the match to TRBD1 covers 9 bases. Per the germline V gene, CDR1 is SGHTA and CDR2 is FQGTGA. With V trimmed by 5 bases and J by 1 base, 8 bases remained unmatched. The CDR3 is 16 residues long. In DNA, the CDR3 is TGTGCCAGCAGCCCGACGACAGGGGGATGGAACACTGAAGCTTTCTTT. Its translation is CASSPTTGGWNTEAFF.

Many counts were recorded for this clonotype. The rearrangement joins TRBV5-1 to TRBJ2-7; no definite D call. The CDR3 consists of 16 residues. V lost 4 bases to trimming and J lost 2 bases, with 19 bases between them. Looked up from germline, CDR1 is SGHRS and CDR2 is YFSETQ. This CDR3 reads CASSDTRTEPPYEQYF. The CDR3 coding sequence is TGCGCCAGCAGCGATACAAGGACCGAACCTCCCTACGAGCAGTACTTC. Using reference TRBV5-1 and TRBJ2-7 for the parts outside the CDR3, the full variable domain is KAGVTQTPRYLIKTRGQQVTLSCSPISGHRSVSWYQQTPGQGLQFLFEYFSETQRNKGNFPGRFSGRQFSNSRSEMNVSTLELGDSALYLCASSDTRTEPPYEQYFGPGTRLTVT.

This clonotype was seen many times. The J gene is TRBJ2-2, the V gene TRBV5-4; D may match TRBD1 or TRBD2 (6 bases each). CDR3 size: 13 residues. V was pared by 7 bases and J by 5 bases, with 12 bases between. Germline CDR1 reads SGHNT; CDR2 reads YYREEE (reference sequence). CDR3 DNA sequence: TGTGCCAGCGGGCCGGGGGCTACCGGGGAGCTGTTTTTT. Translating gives CASGPGATGELFF.

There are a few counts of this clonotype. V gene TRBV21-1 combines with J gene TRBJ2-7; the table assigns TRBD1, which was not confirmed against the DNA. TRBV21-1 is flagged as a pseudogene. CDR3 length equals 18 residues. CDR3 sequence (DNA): TGTGCCAGCAGCAAAGGTGGGCCGCCGGCGGAGGACTCCTACGAGCAGTACTTC. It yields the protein CASSKGGPPAEDSYEQYF.